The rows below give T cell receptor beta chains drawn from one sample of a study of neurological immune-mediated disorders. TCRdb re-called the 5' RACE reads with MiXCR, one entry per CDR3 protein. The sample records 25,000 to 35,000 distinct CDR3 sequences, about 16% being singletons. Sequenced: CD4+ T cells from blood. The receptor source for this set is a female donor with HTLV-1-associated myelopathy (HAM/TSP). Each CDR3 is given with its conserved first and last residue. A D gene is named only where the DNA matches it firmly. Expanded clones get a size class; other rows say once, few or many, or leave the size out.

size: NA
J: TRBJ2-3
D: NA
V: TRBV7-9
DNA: TGTGCCAGCACCATCGTCTCAGATACGCAGTATTTT
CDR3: CASTIVSDTQYF

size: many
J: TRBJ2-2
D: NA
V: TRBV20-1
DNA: TGCAGTGCCCTGGACAGCGGACCTAGGGGGGAGCTGTTTTTT
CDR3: CSALDSGPRGELFF

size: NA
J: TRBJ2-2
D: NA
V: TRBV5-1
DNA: TGTGCCAGCAGCTTGGCGGGGACCGTGGAGCTGTTTTTT
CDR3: CASSLAGTVELFF

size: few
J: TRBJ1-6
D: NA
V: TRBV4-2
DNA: TGTGCCAGCAGCCAAGAGGGGGATTCACCCCTCCACTTT
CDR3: CASSQEGDSPLHF

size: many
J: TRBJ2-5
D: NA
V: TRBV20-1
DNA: TGCAGTGGTTGGGTCTCCGGTCAAGAGACCCAGTACTTC
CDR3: CSGWVSGQETQYF

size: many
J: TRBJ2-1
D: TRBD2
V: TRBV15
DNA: TGTGCCACCAGCAGAGTCGGGGGGGGGAAAAGCTCCTACAATGAGCAGTTCTTC
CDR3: CATSRVGGGKSSYNEQFF

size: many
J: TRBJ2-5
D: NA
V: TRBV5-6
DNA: TGTGCCAGCAGTTTTGACTCCGGCGGAATGACCCAGTACTTC
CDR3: CASSFDSGGMTQYF

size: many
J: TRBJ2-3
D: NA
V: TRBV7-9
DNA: TGTGCCAGCAGCGTATACCGGAGACTCTCTAGCACAGATACGCAGTATTTT
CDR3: CASSVYRRLSSTDTQYF

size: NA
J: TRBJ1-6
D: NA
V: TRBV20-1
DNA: TGCAGTGCTAAAGTCAGTTCGAGGGGTCCTCCCCTCCACTTT
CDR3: CSAKVSSRGPPLHF

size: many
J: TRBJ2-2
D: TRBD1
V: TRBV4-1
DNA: TGCGCCAGCAGCCCTAGGACAGGAGAAACCGGGGAGCTGTTTTTT
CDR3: CASSPRTGETGELFF

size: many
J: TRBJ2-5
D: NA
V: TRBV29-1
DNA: TGCAGCGTTGAACGGGTAGAGACCCAGTACTTC
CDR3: CSVERVETQYF

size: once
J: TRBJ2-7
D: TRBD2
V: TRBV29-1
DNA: TGCAGCGTTGGTGGGACTACATACGAGAAGTACTTC
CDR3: CSVGGTTYEKYF

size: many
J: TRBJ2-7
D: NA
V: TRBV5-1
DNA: TGCGCCAGCAGCTTGGGGCCAAACGGGAGCGAGCAGTACTTC
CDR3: CASSLGPNGSEQYF

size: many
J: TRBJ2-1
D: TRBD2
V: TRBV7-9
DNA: TGTGCCAGCAGCTTTATCCAGGGAGGGTACAATGAGCAGTTCTTC
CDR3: CASSFIQGGYNEQFF

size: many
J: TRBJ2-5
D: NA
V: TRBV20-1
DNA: TGCAGTGCTAGCGGGAGAGAAGAGACCCAGTACTTC
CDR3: CSASGREETQYF

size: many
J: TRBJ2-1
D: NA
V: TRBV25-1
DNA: TGTGCCAGCAGGACGACTTACAATGAGCAGTTCTTC
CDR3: CASRTTYNEQFF

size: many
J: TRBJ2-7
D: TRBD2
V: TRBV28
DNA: TGTGCCAGCACCAACCCCCGGGGGGCCTACGAGCAGTACTTC
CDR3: CASTNPRGAYEQYF

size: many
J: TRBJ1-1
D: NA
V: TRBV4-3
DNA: TGCGCCAGCAGCCAAGAGTTGTGGCAGGTAGAAGCTTTCTTT
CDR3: CASSQELWQVEAFF

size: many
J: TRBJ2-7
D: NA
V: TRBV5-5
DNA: TGTGCCAGCAGCTCAGCGGGTCCCTCCTACGAGCAGTACTTC
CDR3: CASSSAGPSYEQYF

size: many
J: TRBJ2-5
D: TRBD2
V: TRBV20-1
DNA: TGCAGTGCTAGCCCGGGGGGAGGCAAGACCCAGTACTTC
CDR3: CSASPGGGKTQYF

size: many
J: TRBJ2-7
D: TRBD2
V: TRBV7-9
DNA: TGTGCCAGCAGCTTACGACTAGCGGGGAGCGAGCAGTACTTC
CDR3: CASSLRLAGSEQYF

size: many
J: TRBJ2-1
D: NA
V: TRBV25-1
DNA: TGTGCCAGCAGCAACAATGAGCAGTTCTTC
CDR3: CASSNNEQFF

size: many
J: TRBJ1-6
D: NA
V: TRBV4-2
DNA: TGTGCCAGCAGCCAAGAAGCCAGCTCCTATAATTCACCCCTCCACTTT
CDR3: CASSQEASSYNSPLHF

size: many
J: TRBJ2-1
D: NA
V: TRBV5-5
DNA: TGTGCCAGCAGCCAGTCACTGGGGCATTATGAGCAGTTCTTC
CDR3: CASSQSLGHYEQFF

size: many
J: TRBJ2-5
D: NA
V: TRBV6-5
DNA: TGTGCCAGCAGAGTTCTCGGCCCCCCGGGGACCCAGTACTTC
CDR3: CASRVLGPPGTQYF

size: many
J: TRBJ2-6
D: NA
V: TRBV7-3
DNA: TGTGCCAGCAGCCAAGGGTCTGGGGCCAACGTCCTGACTTTC
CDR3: CASSQGSGANVLTF

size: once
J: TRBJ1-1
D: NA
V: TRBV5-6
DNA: NA
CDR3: CASSFYICSARSQRNTEAFF

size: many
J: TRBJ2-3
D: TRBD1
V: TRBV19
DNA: TGTGCCAGTAGTATGCGGACAGGGGTCGCAGATACGCAGTATTTT
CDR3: CASSMRTGVADTQYF

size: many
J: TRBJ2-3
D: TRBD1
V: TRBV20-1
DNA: TGCAGTGTCAGAGGGGGCGCGGCAGATACGCAGTATTTT
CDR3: CSVRGGAADTQYF

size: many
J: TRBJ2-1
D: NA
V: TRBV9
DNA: TGTGCCAGCAGCGTTGCCTTCGTTTACAATGAGCAGTTCTTC
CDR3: CASSVAFVYNEQFF

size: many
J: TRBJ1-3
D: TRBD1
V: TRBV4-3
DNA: TGCGCCAGCAGCCCGACCGGGACAGGGAGCGCTGGAAACACCATATATTTT
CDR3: CASSPTGTGSAGNTIYF

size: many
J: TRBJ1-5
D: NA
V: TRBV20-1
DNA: TGCAGTGCCAGAAGGTTAGGGAGCAATCAGCCCCAGCATTTT
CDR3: CSARRLGSNQPQHF

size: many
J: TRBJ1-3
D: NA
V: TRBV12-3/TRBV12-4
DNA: TGTGCCAGCAGTTCACGGGTCCCCTCTGGAAACACCATATATTTT
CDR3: CASSSRVPSGNTIYF